This T cell receptor (beta chain) stems from a study of shared clonotypes between healthy human individuals. The study, taken as a whole, reports: For naive CD4 cells, 4% to 6% of clonotypes were shared across a handful of donors. Lower generation probabilities were found for non-shared clonotypes than for those shared by all four donors.

Method: immunoSEQ multiplex PCR; TCRdb's copy keeps in-frame clones and lacks some. This sample has 600,000 to 800,000 clones; roughly 72% occur once, and the top ten carry approximately 1.7%. The CDR3 sequence is 14 residues long. V was shortened by 2 bases and J by 5 bases, with 10 bases between the two germline ends. CDR1 and CDR2 from the germline V gene are SGHDT and YYEEEE. The table lists this clone with a few counts. Its antigen is not known. This sequence was found in a woman aged 25 to 39 in good health. The sequenced sample was memory CD4+ T cells sorted from blood. Documented subset: CD45RA-negative fraction. The chain uses TRBV5-6 and TRBJ2-2; D ambiguous. In DNA form, the CDR3 reads TGTGCCAGCAGCTTTCTAGACCAAACCGGGGAGCTGTTTTTT. This sequence encodes CASSFLDQTGELFF. The variable domain in full, with the rest retrieved from reference TRBV5-6 and TRBJ2-2, is DAGVTQSPTHLIKTRGQQVTLRCSPKSGHDTVSWYQQALGQGPQFIFQYYEEEERQRGNFPDRFSGHQFPNYSSELNVNALLLGDSALYLCASSFLDQTGELFFGEGSRLTVL.